The rows below give T cell receptor beta chains drawn from one sample of a study of blood T cell repertoires in COVID-19. The method was immunoSEQ multiplex PCR; TCRdb's version includes in-frame clones alone and lacks a portion of them. This table has about 180,000 clones, almost 85% appearing once. Sequencing was carried out using peripheral blood. The receptors originated from a man between 18 and 35 years old with active or convalescent COVID-19. Both conserved end residues are part of each CDR3. D genes are given only for firm matches. Clone size is stated in some rows and not others, as once, few, many or a class when expanded.

V,J,size,D,DNA,CDR3
TRBV4-1,TRBJ2-1,once,-,TGCGCCAGCAGCCAAGATTGGGTCACTAGCTCCTACAATGAGCAGTTCTTC,CASSQDWVTSSYNEQFF
TRBV9,TRBJ2-7,-,TRBD1,TGTGCCAGCATCCCTGACAGGGACTACGAGCAGTACTTC,CASIPDRDYEQYF
TRBV5-1,TRBJ2-1,-,TRBD2,TGCGCCAGCAGCTCTAGACTAGCGAGCAATGAGCAGTTCTTC,CASSSRLASNEQFF
TRBV6-2/TRBV6-3,TRBJ2-1,-,TRBD2,TGTGCCAGCAGTTACCCGGGCGGGGGGGCCCAACTACTATACAATGAGCAGTTCTTC,CASSYPGGGAQLLYNEQFF
TRBV20-1,TRBJ2-1,few,-,TGCAGTGCTAGTCCTCGGTGGGAGCAGTTCTTC,CSASPRWEQFF
TRBV3-1/TRBV3-2,TRBJ2-7,-,TRBD2,TGTGCCAGCAGCCCCCGACTAGCGGGGGGGCTATACGAGCAGTACTTC,CASSPRLAGGLYEQYF
TRBV3-1/TRBV3-2,TRBJ2-7,-,-,TGTGCCAGCAGGCTCCTAGAAGGCGAGCAGTACTTC,CASRLLEGEQYF
TRBV15,TRBJ1-2,-,TRBD1,TGTGCCACCAGCACCACAGGGGGCGACTATGGCTACACCTTC,CATSTTGGDYGYTF
TRBV19,TRBJ1-6,few,TRBD1,TGTGCCAGTAGTCCCCCGGGACAGGGAAATTCACCCCTCCACTTT,CASSPPGQGNSPLHF
TRBV12-3/TRBV12-4,TRBJ2-1,-,-,TGTGCCAGCAGTCCTAGGCCCCATGAGCAGTTCTTC,CASSPRPHEQFF
TRBV20-1,TRBJ2-5,-,-,TGCAGTGCTAGTATTGAGCCAGAGACCCAGTACTTC,CSASIEPETQYF
TRBV23-1,TRBJ2-1,many,-,TGCGCCAGCAGTCACTCTTATCAGGGCAGGGGAATGATCCATGAGCAGTTCTTC,CASSHSYQGRGMIHEQFF
TRBV2,TRBJ2-3,-,TRBD2,TGTGCCAGCAGGATCGGGACTAACACAGATACGCAGTATTTT,CASRIGTNTDTQYF
TRBV14,TRBJ2-7,-,-,TGTGCCAGCAGTTCTCCCGGCTCCTACGAGCAGTACTTC,CASSSPGSYEQYF
TRBV15,TRBJ1-4,-,TRBD1,TGTGCCACCAGCAGGATTGACAGGGGAAGGGGTGAAAAACTGTTTTTT,CATSRIDRGRGEKLFF
TRBV5-5,TRBJ1-3,-,-,TGTGCCAGCAGCCGTACAGGGAACGGAAACACCATATATTTT,CASSRTGNGNTIYF
TRBV5-1,TRBJ2-2,-,TRBD2,TGCGCCAGCAGCCTAGGACTAGCGAACACCGGGGAGCTGTTTTTT,CASSLGLANTGELFF
TRBV30,TRBJ2-7,-,TRBD2,TGTGCCTGGAGTGGACTAGCGGGGACCTACGAGCAGTACTTC,CAWSGLAGTYEQYF
TRBV19,TRBJ1-5,-,-,TGTGCCAGTAGTGCGGTAAGCAGGGGTCAGCCCCAGCATTTT,CASSAVSRGQPQHF
TRBV7-2,TRBJ2-7,-,-,TGTGCCAGCAGCTTAGTCGGGACACGTTACGAGCAGTACTTC,CASSLVGTRYEQYF
TRBV19,TRBJ1-6,-,-,TGTGCCAGTAGTATTGCGCCGCTCTCCTATAATTCACCCCTCCACTTT,CASSIAPLSYNSPLHF
TRBV15,TRBJ2-1,-,TRBD1,TGTGCCACCAGGGGGGACAGGGGACAGGGGCATGAGCAGTTCTTC,CATRGDRGQGHEQFF
TRBV7-9,TRBJ1-1,-,-,TGTGCCAGCAGCTTAACCTTGGTGATAGGGGTGAACACTGAAGCTTTCTTT,CASSLTLVIGVNTEAFF
TRBV7-2,TRBJ1-1,-,-,TGTGCCAGCAGCTCCCGGCCAGGCATGAACACTGAAGCTTTCTTT,CASSSRPGMNTEAFF
TRBV6-2/TRBV6-3,TRBJ2-3,-,TRBD2,TGTGCCAGCAGTTACACTAGCGGGCCAGATACGCAGTATTTT,CASSYTSGPDTQYF
TRBV5-1,TRBJ2-7,-,TRBD2,TGCGCCAGCAGCTTGGCACTAGCGGGAGTGGGTCGCGAGCAGTACTTC,CASSLALAGVGREQYF
TRBV24-1,TRBJ2-3,few,TRBD1,TGTGCCACCAGTGTGGGGACAGGGAGTACAGATACGCAGTATTTT,CATSVGTGSTDTQYF
TRBV6-5,TRBJ1-1,-,TRBD1,TGTGCCAGCAGTATCCAGGGGGCGAACACTGAAGCTTTCTTT,CASSIQGANTEAFF
TRBV2,TRBJ1-3,-,TRBD1,TGTGCCAGCAGTCGGGACAGATCAGGAAACACCATATATTTT,CASSRDRSGNTIYF
TRBV2,TRBJ2-1,-,TRBD1,TGTGCCAGCAGTGAAGCCCGGACAGGGGAGGACAATGAGCAGTTCTTC,CASSEARTGEDNEQFF
TRBV7-2,TRBJ1-4,-,TRBD1,TGTGCCAGCAGCGCCGACAGGGCGGTTGATGAAAAACTGTTTTTT,CASSADRAVDEKLFF
TRBV28,TRBJ1-4,-,TRBD1,TGTGCCAGCAGTTTTGGGGCAGGGGGGACTGAAAAACTGTTTTTT,CASSFGAGGTEKLFF
TRBV14,TRBJ2-2,-,-,TGTGCCAGCAGCCAATACAGGGATACCGGGGAGCTGTTTTTT,CASSQYRDTGELFF
TRBV7-2,TRBJ1-1,-,-,TGTGCCAGCAGCGCATCACAGTTTCCGAACACTGAAGCTTTCTTT,CASSASQFPNTEAFF
TRBV7-2,TRBJ1-5,-,TRBD1,TGTGCCAGCAGCCTGGAACAGGGGTACAATCAGCCCCAGCATTTT,CASSLEQGYNQPQHF
TRBV28,TRBJ1-1,-,TRBD1,TGTGCCAGCAGTTCTGACAGGGTTGGAGCTTTCTTT,CASSSDRVGAFF
TRBV7-9,TRBJ2-2,-,TRBD2,TGTGCCAGCAGCTACGTACCAGGACTAGCGCCCGGGGAGCTGTTTTTT,CASSYVPGLAPGELFF
TRBV7-5,TRBJ2-7,-,-,TGTGTCAGAAGCTTAGCAAGGGACAGACGCGACGAGCAGTACTTC,CVRSLARDRRDEQYF
TRBV19,TRBJ1-5,-,TRBD1,TGTGCCAGTAGAACAGGGGCCGCCCAGCCCCAGCATTTT,CASRTGAAQPQHF
TRBV4-2,TRBJ2-5,few,TRBD2,TGTGCCAGCAGCCAAGACGGACTAGCCAGAGAGACCCAGTACTTC,CASSQDGLARETQYF
TRBV27,TRBJ2-3,once,TRBD2,TGTGCCAGCAGTCTGTCGACAATCAGACTAGCGGGGGGGCCTCATACGCAGTATTTT,CASSLSTIRLAGGPHTQYF
TRBV28,TRBJ2-7,-,TRBD2,TGTGCCAGCACCAATGGACTAGCGGGGCTATACGAGCAGTACTTC,CASTNGLAGLYEQYF
TRBV11-2,TRBJ2-5,-,-,TGTGCCAGCAGCTTATACCTAGCAGGATCGGAGACCCAGTACTTC,CASSLYLAGSETQYF
TRBV4-2,TRBJ2-1,-,TRBD2,TGTGCCAGCAGCCAAGCTGGGACTAGCGGATACAATGAGCAGTTCTTC,CASSQAGTSGYNEQFF
TRBV7-7,TRBJ2-5,-,TRBD2,TGTGCCAGCAGCTTAGCGGGGGGGCAAGAGACCCAGTACTTC,CASSLAGGQETQYF
TRBV11-2,TRBJ2-1,-,-,TGTGCCACCCCAACTTGGAGGGCGTTGGGGGAGCAGTTCTTC,CATPTWRALGEQFF
TRBV5-1,TRBJ2-2,-,TRBD1,TGCGCCAGCAGCAAAGGACAGGGGGCGGACGGGGAGCTGTTTTTT,CASSKGQGADGELFF
TRBV6-1,TRBJ2-3,-,TRBD2,TGTGCCAGCAGTGAAACCGGCGGGAGACTCGATACGCAGTATTTT,CASSETGGRLDTQYF
TRBV6-5,TRBJ2-6,once,-,TGTGCCAGCACACCAGGGTCCACCGGGGCCAACGTCCTGACTTTC,CASTPGSTGANVLTF
TRBV6-5,TRBJ2-1,once,-,TGTGCCAGCACCCCTCGGGTTAGATCCTACAATGAGCAGTTCTTC,CASTPRVRSYNEQFF
TRBV4-1,TRBJ1-4,many,-,TGCGCCAGCAGCCAAGATCAGACGACAGTCGCCGGGAGACTGTTTTTT,CASSQDQTTVAGRLFF
TRBV5-5,TRBJ1-6,-,-,TGTGCCAGCAGCTTGGGGCAGGGCGCCTGGAATTCACCCCTCCACTTT,CASSLGQGAWNSPLHF
TRBV29-1,TRBJ2-7,once,TRBD1,TGCAGCGTTGGTTTTATGGGACAGGGAGGGAGTCGACTATTCTACGAGCAGTACTTC,CSVGFMGQGGSRLFYEQYF
TRBV11-2,TRBJ2-7,-,TRBD1,TGTGCCAGCAGCTCGCAGGGGGACCCGTCGGTGAACGAGCAGTACTTC,CASSSQGDPSVNEQYF
TRBV6-5,TRBJ2-7,-,TRBD1,TGTGCCAGCAGTCGGACAGGTGGTCCCTACGAGCAGTACTTC,CASSRTGGPYEQYF